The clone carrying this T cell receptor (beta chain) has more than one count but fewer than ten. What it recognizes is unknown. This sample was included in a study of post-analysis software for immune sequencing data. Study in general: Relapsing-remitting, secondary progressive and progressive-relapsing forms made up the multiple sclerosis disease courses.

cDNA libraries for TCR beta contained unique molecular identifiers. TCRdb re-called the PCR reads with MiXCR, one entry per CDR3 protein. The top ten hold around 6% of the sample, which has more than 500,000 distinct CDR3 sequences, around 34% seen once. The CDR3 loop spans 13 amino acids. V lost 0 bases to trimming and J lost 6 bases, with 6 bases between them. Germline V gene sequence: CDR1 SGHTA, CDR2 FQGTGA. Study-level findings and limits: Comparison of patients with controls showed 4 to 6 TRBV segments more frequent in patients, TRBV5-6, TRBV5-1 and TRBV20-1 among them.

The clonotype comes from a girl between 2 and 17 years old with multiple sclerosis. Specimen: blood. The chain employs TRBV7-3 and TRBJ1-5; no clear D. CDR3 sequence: CASSLTAGQPQHF. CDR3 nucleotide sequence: TGTGCCAGCAGCTTAACTGCTGGTCAGCCCCAGCATTTT.